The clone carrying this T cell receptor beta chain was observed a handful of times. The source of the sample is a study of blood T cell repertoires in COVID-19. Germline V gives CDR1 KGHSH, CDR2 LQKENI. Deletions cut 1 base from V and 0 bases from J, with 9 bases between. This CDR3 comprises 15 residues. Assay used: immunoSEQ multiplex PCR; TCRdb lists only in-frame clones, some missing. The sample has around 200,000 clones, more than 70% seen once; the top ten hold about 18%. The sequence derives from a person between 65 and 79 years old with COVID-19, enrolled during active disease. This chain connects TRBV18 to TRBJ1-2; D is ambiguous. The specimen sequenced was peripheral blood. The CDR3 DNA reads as TGTGCCAGCTCACCACGTGGCACCACTAACTATGGCTACACCTTC. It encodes CASSPRGTTNYGYTF.